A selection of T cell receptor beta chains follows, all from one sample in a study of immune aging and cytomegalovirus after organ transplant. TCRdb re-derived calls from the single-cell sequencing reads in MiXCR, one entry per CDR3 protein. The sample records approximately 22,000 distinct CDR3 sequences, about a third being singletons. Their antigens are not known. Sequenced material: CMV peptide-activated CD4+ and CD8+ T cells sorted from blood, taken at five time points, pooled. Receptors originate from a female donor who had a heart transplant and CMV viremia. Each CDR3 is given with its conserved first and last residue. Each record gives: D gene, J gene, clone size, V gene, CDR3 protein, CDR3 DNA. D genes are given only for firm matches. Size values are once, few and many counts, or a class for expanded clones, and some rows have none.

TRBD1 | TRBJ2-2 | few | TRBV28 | CPGGDCRHRGDTGELFF | TGTCCCGGCGGGGACTGCCGGCACAGGGGGGACACCGGGGAGCTGTTTTTT
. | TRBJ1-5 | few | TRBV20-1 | CSASPGYSNQPQHF | TGCAGTGCTAGTCCAGGGTATAGCAATCAGCCCCAGCATTTT
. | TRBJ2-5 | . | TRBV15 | CATSRDPGAPETQYF | TGTGCCACCAGCAGAGATCCAGGAGCCCCAGAGACCCAGTACTTC
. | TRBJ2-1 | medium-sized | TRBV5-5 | CASSLYQGPLNEQFF | TGTGCCAGCAGCTTGTACCAGGGGCCTTTGAATGAGCAGTTCTTC
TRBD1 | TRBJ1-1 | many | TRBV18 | CASSPTRGQQNTEAFF | TGTGCCAGCTCACCAACCCGGGGACAGCAGAACACTGAAGCTTTCTTT
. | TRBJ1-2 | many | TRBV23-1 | CASSQFGGPGQIYGYTF | TGCGCCAGCAGTCAATTCGGGGGACCCGGCCAGATCTATGGCTACACCTTC
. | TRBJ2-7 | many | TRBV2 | CASSDLLGGAYEQYF | TGTGCCAGCAGTGATCTCTTGGGCGGAGCCTACGAGCAGTACTTC
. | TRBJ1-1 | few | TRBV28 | CASLFTHGGNTEAFF | TGTGCCAGCCTCTTTACCCATGGGGGTAACACTGAAGCTTTCTTT
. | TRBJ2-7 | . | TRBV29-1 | CSVAIAGTEQYF | TGCAGCGTTGCGATCGCGGGCACCGAGCAGTACTTC
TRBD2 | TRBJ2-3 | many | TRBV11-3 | CASSLGPLAGWADTQYF | TGTGCCAGCAGCTTAGGACCCCTAGCGGGATGGGCAGATACGCAGTATTTT
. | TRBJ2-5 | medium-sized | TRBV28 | CASSLFNRGGPETQYF | TGTGCCAGCAGCCTATTTAACAGGGGGGGGCCGGAGACCCAGTACTTC
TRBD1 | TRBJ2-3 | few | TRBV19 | CASSDRGSTDTQYF | TGTGCCAGTAGCGACAGGGGTAGCACAGATACGCAGTATTTT
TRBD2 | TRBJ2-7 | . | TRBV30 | CAWSVGGAGGDEQYF | TGTGCCTGGAGTGTAGGGGGAGCGGGAGGGGACGAGCAGTACTTC